The 3 T cell receptor beta chains in this list originate from one sample, sequenced in a study of T cell repertoires in cytomegalovirus infection. TCRdb fed the reads into MiXCR, producing one record per CDR3 protein. The table records around 250,000 distinct CDR3 sequences, over 15% of them present only once. The sequencing sample was made of CD8+ T cells from PBMCs. Source of these receptors: a human donor in good health (CMV status not recorded). Some clones in this sample may be carry-over from other donors' samples.

There are a few counts of this clonotype. The chain recombines TRBV27 with TRBJ2-7, with 9 nucleotides matching TRBD1. The CDR3 covers 15 residues. Trimming at V came to 5 bases and at J to 2 bases, leaving 7 bases not matched to a gene. CDR1 is MNHEY, CDR2 SMNVEV, per germline (reference sequence). CDR3 nucleotides: TGTGCCAGCAGTAGAGGGGACAGGGTTACCTACGAGCAGTACTTC. Residues: CASSRGDRVTYEQYF.

The V gene is TRBV3-1, the J gene TRBJ1-2, with D possibly matching TRBD1 (6 bases). V lost 3 bases and J lost 4, with 12 bases in between. CDR3 length: 14 residues. Germline V gene lookup returns CDR1 LGHDT and CDR2 YNNKEL (reference sequence). The CDR3: CASSQGAGGYGYTF. CDR3 sequence (DNA): TGTGCCAGCAGCCAGGGGGCTGGCGGCTATGGCTACACCTTC.

This chain joins TRBV14 and TRBJ1-4; 7 nucleotides agree with TRBD1. Germline assignment: CDR1 SGHDN and CDR2 FVKESK. V shed 10 bases, J shed 7 bases, and the junction held 9 bases outside the gene matches. This CDR3 contains 13 residues. CDR3 in DNA: TGTGCCACCTCGACAGGGTCGGCTGAAAAACTGTTTTTT. Amino acids: CATSTGSAEKLFF.